The 17 T cell receptor beta chains below all came from one sample that was sequenced in a study of CD8 T cells in ankylosing spondylitis. TCRdb recomputed calls from the 5' RACE reads with MiXCR, one row per CDR3 protein. The data contain more than 150,000 distinct CDR3 sequences, approximately 18% of them singletons. Sequencing was done on a sample of blood, either unsorted or a sorted T cell fraction (not recorded which). These receptor sequences come from a male donor between 5 and 29 years old with ankylosing spondylitis or in good health (not recorded which).

The CDR3 region is CASSGGATNEKLFF. CDR3 bases: TGTGCCAGCAGCGGAGGGGCAACTAATGAAAAACTGTTTTTT. The rearrangement links TRBV7-6 to TRBJ1-4; D is possibly TRBD1 (5 bases). Trimming removed 5 bases from V and 0 bases from J, with 7 bases in between. The germline V gene encodes CDR1 SGHVS and CDR2 FNYEAQ. The CDR3 is 14 amino acids. The full variable domain, with the rest looked up from reference TRBV7-6 and TRBJ1-4, is GAGVSQSPRYKVTKRGQDVALRCDPISGHVSLYWYRQALGQGPEFLTYFNYEAQQDKSGLPNDRFSAERPEGSISTLTIQRTEQRDSAMYRCASSGGATNEKLFFGSGTQLSVL.

This clonotype was seen a single time. The chain couples TRBV3-1 to TRBJ2-1; unclear D gene. The CDR3 is made up of 16 amino acids. V was shortened by 2 bases and J by 2 bases, with 13 bases between the two germline ends. Germline V lookup: CDR1 LGHDT, CDR2 YNNKEL (reference sequence). The CDR3 DNA reads TGTGCCAGCAGCCAAAGCCGCGGTCTTACCTACAATGAGCAGTTCTTC. Translated: CASSQSRGLTYNEQFF.

This clonotype was counted many times. The CDR3, as DNA: TGTGCCAGCAGCGAACAGGGTTCCTACAATGAGCAGTTCTTC. Protein product: CASSEQGSYNEQFF. V is TRBV12-3 or TRBV12-4 and J is TRBJ2-1; D possibly corresponds to TRBD1 (6 bases). The length of the CDR3 is 14 residues. Trimming removed 6 bases at V and 1 base at J, with 10 bases between.

The table lists this clonotype with many counts. The chain couples TRBV10-2 to TRBJ2-1, with 11 bases lining up with TRBD2. CDR3 length equals 15 residues. Germline V gene data show CDR1 as WSHSY and CDR2 as SAAADI. V gave up 4 bases and J gave up 4 bases; unmatched junction bases: 3. The CDR3 loop is CASSVGTSGYNEQFF. The CDR3, as DNA: TGCGCCAGCAGTGTTGGGACTAGCGGATACAATGAGCAGTTCTTC.

This clonotype was seen just once. The chain links TRBV6-2 or TRBV6-3 to TRBJ2-7; 7 nucleotides align to TRBD1. The CDR3 is 14 residues long. CDR1 is MNHEY, CDR2 SVGEGT, per germline. V lost 6 bases and J lost 1; bases outside the gene matches: 6. The CDR3 here is CASRQTGHSYEQYF. CDR3 sequence (DNA): TGTGCCAGCAGACAGACAGGGCATTCCTACGAGCAGTACTTC.

The V and J genes are TRBV20-1 and TRBJ2-1; D not certain. V was cut by 3 bases and J by 6 bases, with 15 bases left in between. The CDR3 sequence is 14 residues long. Germline V gene data show CDR1 as DFQATT and CDR2 as SNEGSKA (reference sequence). DNA of the CDR3: TGCAGTGCTAGGGCTACCCCTGGTAGCAATGAGCAGTTCTTC. This codes for CSARATPGSNEQFF.

This clonotype was seen ten or more times. The chain couples TRBV24-1 to TRBJ2-5; 11 bases fit TRBD2. Germline V gene sequence: CDR1 KGHDR, CDR2 SFDVKD. Trimming cost V 3 bases and J 4 bases; bases outside gene matches: 3. The CDR3 runs 15 residues. The CDR3 region is CATSDALAGVETQYF. The CDR3 DNA reads TGTGCCACCAGTGATGCACTAGCGGGAGTAGAGACCCAGTACTTC.

This chain connects TRBV3-1 to TRBJ2-1; 7 nucleotides align to TRBD2. Germline V gene lookup returns CDR1 LGHDT and CDR2 YNNKEL (reference sequence). The CDR3 is 14 residues long. V shed 2 bases and J 10 bases; nucleotides not matched to a gene: 8. CDR3 amino acids: CASSQLAATIEQFF. The CDR3 region has the DNA TGTGCCAGCAGCCAACTAGCGGCCACAATAGAGCAGTTCTTC.

Many counts were recorded for this clonotype. The chain joins TRBV20-1 to TRBJ2-3; possibly TRBD1 or TRBD2 for D (5 bases each). Per germline, CDR1 DFQATT and CDR2 SNEGSKA (reference sequence). The CDR3 is 11 amino acids. V lost 6 bases and J 14 bases, leaving 18 bases between the germline ends. The CDR3 bases are TGCAGTGCGGGGACCGGACTGGACCGGTATTTT. Translated, it gives CSAGTGLDRYF.

The V and J genes are TRBV12-3 or TRBV12-4 and TRBJ1-3, with D unclear. The V end was cut by 4 bases, the J end by 0 bases, with 10 bases between. The CDR3 extends over 15 amino acids. This chain's CDR3 is CASSYTSSSGNTIYF. As DNA, the CDR3 is TGTGCCAGCAGTTACACTTCCAGCTCTGGAAACACCATATATTTT.

This clonotype was counted many times. This chain links TRBV2 with TRBJ1-2; a possible D gene is TRBD1 (5 bases). The CDR3 covers 12 residues. Per the germline V gene, CDR1 is SNHLY and CDR2 is FYNNEI. V was pared by 6 bases and J by 10 bases, with 15 bases between. DNA for the CDR3: TGTGCCAGCAGGGGACCCTCATGGTCCTACACCTTC. Encoded protein: CASRGPSWSYTF.

There are many counts of this clonotype. The rearrangement links TRBV4-3 to TRBJ2-1; TRBD2 agrees at 12 bases. CDR3 length equals 18 residues. The germline V gene encodes CDR1 LGHNA and CDR2 YSLEER. With 4 bases clipped from V and 4 bases from J, the junction kept 11 bases outside the gene matches. As DNA, the CDR3 is TGCGCCAGCAGCCCGGGACTAGCGGGTCGGCTTCGATACAATGAGCAGTTCTTC. Encoded protein: CASSPGLAGRLRYNEQFF.

This clonotype was recorded at least ten times. The genes are TRBV6-5 and TRBJ2-4; a possible D gene is TRBD1 (5 bases). V was clipped by 7 bases and J by 6 bases, with 7 bases between them. The CDR3 has 11 residues. Germline loops: CDR1 MNHEY, CDR2 SVGAGI. CDR3 nucleotide sequence: TGTGCCAGCACTCAGGGAAACATTCAGTACTTC. Its translation: CASTQGNIQYF.

The chain combines TRBV4-3 with TRBJ2-1, with D possibly TRBD2 on 6 matching bases. CDR3 length: 15 residues. The V and J ends lost 0 bases and 6 bases respectively, with 12 bases between them. Germline V lookup: CDR1 LGHNA, CDR2 YSLEER. This CDR3 reads CASSQEGRGPNEQFF. Written as DNA, the CDR3 is TGCGCCAGCAGCCAAGAAGGGCGGGGACCCAATGAGCAGTTCTTC.

This clonotype was counted many times. The chain couples TRBV14 to TRBJ2-2; D assignment may be TRBD1 or TRBD2 (6 bases each). This CDR3 is 15 amino acids long. Trimming cost V 2 bases and J 4 bases, with 11 bases left between them. Germline V lookup: CDR1 SGHDN, CDR2 FVKESK. The CDR3 protein is CASSQWGASTGELFF. In nucleotides, the CDR3 is TGTGCCAGCAGCCAATGGGGGGCGAGCACCGGGGAGCTGTTTTTT.

This clonotype was counted many times. The chain employs TRBV10-3 and TRBJ1-1; TRBD1 matches at 10 bases. After removal of 4 bases from V and 4 bases from J, the junction contained 3 bases not matched to a gene. The CDR3 sequence is 14 residues long. The germline CDR1 and CDR2 sequences are ENHRY and SYGVKD. CDR3 amino acids: CAISGGQGSTEAFF. The CDR3 DNA reads TGTGCCATCAGTGGGGGACAGGGGAGCACTGAAGCTTTCTTT.

The V call is TRBV12-3 or TRBV12-4, the J call TRBJ1-6; 8 bases line up with TRBD1. The J segment lost 11 bases and the V segment lost 5 bases, leaving 8 bases of the junction unmatched. The CDR3 has 14 residues. The CDR3 loop reads CASSLGQGITPLHF. The CDR3 nucleotides read TGTGCCAGCAGTCTCGGACAGGGAATTACACCCCTCCACTTT.